This T cell receptor beta chain was obtained from a study of T-cell reconstitution after alpha-beta-depleted transplantation in children. General study points: Expanded clones from the graft, numbering several hundred, reportedly supplied alpha-beta T cells about two months after transplant.

The CDR3 is 11 residues long. CDR1 is DFQATT and CDR2 is SNEGSKA in the germline V gene (reference sequence). Only one count was recorded for this clonotype. Its antigen is not known. The junction differs from germline at one of its ends, possibly a read error. TCRbeta library construction was performed incorporating unique molecular identifiers. From the PCR reads, TCRdb called clonotypes with MiXCR, one entry per CDR3 protein. Among about 440,000 distinct CDR3 sequences listed, approximately 41% were seen once. This material consisted of PBMCs, taken before TCRalphabeta/CD19-depleted stem cell transplant. J is TRBJ2-1 and V is TRBV20-1, with D unclear. The sequence was obtained from a girl aged 2-9 years with aplastic anemia, due to receive a stem cell transplant. CDR3 bases: TGCAGTGCTTTTCGGGTGAATGAGCATTTCTTC. Translation: CSAFRVNEHFF.